This TCR beta chain was documented in a study of cytomegalovirus exposure and HLA in healthy donors. About the study: Prior work identified around 120 million unique TCR beta sequences in 150 million to 200 million T cells.

The PCR employed 60 Vbeta primers together with 13 Jbeta primers. Profiling relied on immunoSEQ multiplex PCR, and the TCRdb table lists in-frame clones only, not all of them. The sample holds around 95,000 clones, about three quarters seen once. Concerning this clone: Its antigen is unidentified.

Broader study findings: According to a later analysis, donors in an Asian-associated ancestry cluster reportedly had fewer N-insertions than the approximately 670-donor mean. Later analysis found that TCR beta chains associated with HLA were more clonally expanded than other, equally common chains. Reports described diagnosis of cytomegalovirus status by the classifier as highly specific and sensitive.

The sequence was obtained from a man between 25 and 39 years old in good health and CMV-seropositive. The sample taken for sequencing was PBMCs.

The CDR3 sequence is CSVIPDRTYTGELFF. Here the CDR3 DNA reads TGCAGCGTGATACCTGACAGAACCTACACCGGGGAGCTGTTTTTT. The gene calls are TRBV29-1 and TRBJ2-2; tentatively, D is TRBD1 (5 bases). Per germline, CDR1 SQVTM and CDR2 ANQGSEA. The CDR3 is 15 residues long. V lost 6 bases, J lost 3 bases, and 17 bases lay in between.